Shown below are 9 T cell receptor beta chains from a single sample sequenced in a study of T-cell memory formation after mild COVID-19. MiXCR, run by TCRdb on the 5' RACE reads, gives a single entry per CDR3 protein. The top ten clones hold 12% to 15% of a sample with about 150,000 distinct CDR3 sequences, more than 12% of them seen once. The sample was PBMCs or a T cell subset sorted from them (not recorded which). All receptors come from an adult woman who had mild COVID-19 (a few samples of this study predate the infection). Cell type and time point are not known.

Only a few counts were recorded for this clonotype. The chain links TRBV15 to TRBJ1-4, with unresolved D. V was pared by 0 bases and J by 8 bases, with 13 bases between. The germline V gene encodes CDR1 LNHNV and CDR2 YYDKDF (reference sequence). The CDR3 totals 15 residues. The CDR3, as DNA: TGTGCCACCAGCAGAGAAGGGTCCGGAGGGGAAAAACTGTTTTTT. This translates into CATSREGSGGEKLFF.

This chain links TRBV5-6 with TRBJ2-7; 7 positions match TRBD1. There are 14 residues in the CDR3. Germline-derived CDR1 and CDR2 are SGHDT and YYEEEE. J lost 0 bases, V lost 3 bases, and 3 bases had no gene match. CDR3 amino acids: CASSWGTVSYEQYF. DNA for the CDR3: TGTGCCAGCAGCTGGGGGACAGTCTCCTACGAGCAGTACTTC.

The V and J genes are TRBV6-5 and TRBJ2-6; 7 bases agree with TRBD2. Germline V CDR1 and CDR2: MNHEY, SVGAGI. Germline trimming cut 6 bases from V and 2 bases from J; bases unmatched to any gene: 7. The CDR3 contains 16 residues. The CDR3 loop reads CASRLGRVPGANVLTF. CDR3 in DNA: TGTGCCAGCAGATTAGGGAGGGTTCCTGGGGCCAACGTCCTGACTTTC.

This rearrangement joins TRBV7-9 to TRBJ2-6; D might be TRBD1 (5 bases). CDR3 length: 17 residues. Looked up from germline, CDR1 is SEHNR and CDR2 is FQNEAQ (reference sequence). Between the trimmed V and J ends, which lost 5 bases and 2 bases, there was a span of 16 bases. The CDR3: CASSARPRETGANVLTF. As DNA, the CDR3 is TGTGCCAGCAGCGCTAGGCCCAGGGAAACTGGGGCCAACGTCCTGACTTTC.

This clonotype was seen at least ten times. The gene calls are TRBV7-9 and TRBJ2-5; D might be TRBD1 or TRBD2, each matching 5 bases. Trimming pared 0 bases from V and 0 bases from J, leaving 11 bases between. CDR1 and CDR2 from the germline V gene are SEHNR and FQNEAQ (reference sequence). This CDR3 comprises 16 residues. CDR3 nucleotide sequence: TGTGCCAGCAGCTTAGCGCCCGGGACCTACCAAGAGACCCAGTACTTC. Encoded protein: CASSLAPGTYQETQYF.

Concerning this clonotype itself: Compared with germline, one end of the junction differs, possibly owing to a read error. This chain links TRBV7-2 with TRBJ1-5, with D possibly being TRBD1 (5 bases). This CDR3 has 13 residues. Germline values: CDR1 SGHTA, CDR2 FQGNSA. CDR3 region: CASKGYGNQPQNF. CDR3 coding DNA: TGTGCCAGCAAGGGGTATGGCAATCAGCCCCAGAATTTT. Full variable domain (missing parts from reference TRBV7-2 and TRBJ1-5): GAGVSQSPSNKVTEKGKDVELRCDPISGHTALYWYRQSLGQGLEFLIYFQGNSAPDKSGLPSDRFSAERTGGSVSTLTIQRTQQEDSAVYLCASKGYGNQPQNFGDGTRLSIL.

There are many counts of this clonotype. J is TRBJ2-7 and V is TRBV5-1; D is possibly TRBD2 (5 bases). Trimming left V 1 base short and J 0 bases short, with 11 bases between. The CDR3 is made up of 15 amino acids. The germline CDR1 and CDR2 sequences are SGHRS and YFSETQ. This CDR3 is CASSLTGISSYEQYF. CDR3 DNA: TGCGCCAGCAGCTTGACGGGAATTAGCTCCTACGAGCAGTACTTC. The whole variable domain, remainder taken from reference TRBV5-1 and TRBJ2-7, is KAGVTQTPRYLIKTRGQQVTLSCSPISGHRSVSWYQQTPGQGLQFLFEYFSETQRNKGNFPGRFSGRQFSNSRSEMNVSTLELGDSALYLCASSLTGISSYEQYFGPGTRLTVT.

A few counts support this clonotype. The rearrangement joins TRBV10-3 to TRBJ2-7, with D possibly called TRBD1 or TRBD2 (5 bases each). In germline, CDR1 is ENHRY, CDR2 SYGVKD. Trimming took off 3 bases at V and 7 bases at J, with 13 bases between the two ends. This CDR3 comprises 13 residues. CDR3 protein: CAISDKGTLEQYF. The CDR3 DNA reads as TGTGCCATCAGTGACAAGGGGACCCTAGAGCAGTACTTC.

The rearrangement links TRBV4-1 to TRBJ2-1; 11 bases line up with TRBD2. CDR1 MGHRA and CDR2 YSYEKL come from the germline V gene. The CDR3 has 15 amino acids. Losses at the gene ends were 4 bases for V and 9 bases for J; bases not matched to a gene: 8. The CDR3: CASSPGTSGPGEQFF. The CDR3 bases are TGCGCCAGCAGCCCTGGGACTAGCGGACCAGGTGAGCAGTTCTTC.